One and the same sample provided the 22 T cell receptor beta chains below, sequenced in a study of graft-versus-host responses after intestinal transplantation. Their antigen targets remain unknown. Method: immunoSEQ multiplex PCR; TCRdb's copy keeps in-frame clones and lacks some. This sample has over 70,000 clones; 90% occur once, and the top ten carry about 4.2%. The sample was unstimulated CD8+ T cells sorted from spleen or lymph node cells, taken before transplant. The receptor set was obtained from a human donor who was the organ donor for an intestinal transplant.

The chain recombines TRBV7-8 with TRBJ1-1; the D is unclear. The CDR3 spans 15 residues. V gave up 2 bases and J gave up 1 base, with 11 bases separating them. The germline V gene encodes CDR1 SGHVS and CDR2 FQNEAQ. This CDR3 reads CASSLWPGRNTEAFF. The CDR3 nucleotides are TGTGCCAGCAGCTTATGGCCTGGCCGGAACACTGAAGCTTTCTTT. Drawing the rest from reference TRBV7-8 and TRBJ1-1, the complete variable domain is GAGVSQSPRYKVAKRGQDVALRCDPISGHVSLFWYQQALGQGPEFLTYFQNEAQLDKSGLPSDRFFAERPEGSVSTLKIQRTQQEDSAVYLCASSLWPGRNTEAFFGQGTRLTVV.

J is TRBJ1-2 and V is TRBV5-1; a possible D gene is TRBD1 (6 bases). Trimming shortened V by 3 bases and J by 4 bases, and 16 bases separated the two germline ends. CDR3 length: 15 amino acids. Germline values: CDR1 SGHRS, CDR2 YFSETQ. The CDR3: CASSSAGEPAYGYTF. In DNA, the CDR3 is TGCGCCAGCAGCTCCGCAGGGGAACCCGCCTATGGCTACACCTTC.

The J gene is TRBJ2-3, the V gene TRBV6-1; D might be TRBD2 (6 bases). The ends were cut back, 2 bases at V and 0 bases at J, with 9 bases in the middle. CDR1 is MNHNS and CDR2 is SASEGT in the germline V gene. The CDR3 contains 15 residues. The CDR3 nucleotides read TGTGCCAGCAGTGAAATGGCGGGGAGCACAGATACGCAGTATTTT. Translation: CASSEMAGSTDTQYF.

This rearrangement joins TRBV1 to TRBJ2-5; the table gives TRBD2 as D, unverified against the DNA. TRBV1 is annotated as a pseudogene. This CDR3 is 17 amino acids long. The CDR3 region has the DNA TGCACCAGCAGCCAAGACCGCGAGAGGCGGCCCCAAGAGACCCAGTACTTC. It translates to CTSSQDRERRPQETQYF.

The chain links TRBV29-1 to TRBJ2-1, with D unresolved. The CDR3 has 9 residues. The germline gives CDR1 SQVTM, CDR2 ANQGSEA. Trimming took 8 bases from V and 5 from J, leaving 4 bases between them. The CDR3 reads CSCDNEQFF. CDR3 coding DNA: TGCAGCTGCGACAATGAGCAGTTCTTC.

The rearrangement joins TRBV30 to TRBJ1-2, with D perhaps matching TRBD1 (6 bases). V was pared by 0 bases and J by 8 bases, with 13 bases between. CDR1 and CDR2 (germline): GTSNPN, SVGIG (reference sequence). The CDR3 is 13 residues long. CDR3 coding DNA: TGTGCCTGGAGTGTACGGGAGGGGGACGGCTACACCTTC. Its protein is CAWSVREGDGYTF.

The rearrangement uses TRBV18 and TRBJ2-3, with 9 bases lining up with TRBD1. Germline-derived CDR1 and CDR2 are KGHSH and LQKENI. The CDR3 is 17 residues long. The J segment lost 3 bases and the V segment lost 3 bases, leaving 10 bases of the junction unmatched. The CDR3 loop is CASSPENRGRITDTQYF. The CDR3, as DNA: TGTGCCAGCTCACCGGAAAACAGGGGGCGCATAACAGATACGCAGTATTTT.

The rearrangement links TRBV27 to TRBJ1-1; TRBD1 aligns across 9 bases. This CDR3 has 16 residues. V dropped 5 bases and J dropped 4; count of bases not matched to a gene: 11. Germline V CDR1 and CDR2: MNHEY, SMNVEV (reference sequence). The CDR3 DNA sequence: TGTGCCAGCAGTGCTGCAAGACAGGGGGTGGGCACTGAAGCTTTCTTT. Protein: CASSAARQGVGTEAFF.

The chain couples TRBV6-4 to TRBJ2-3; 8 nucleotides match TRBD2. Germline CDR1 and CDR2: MRHNA and SNTAGT. This CDR3 spans 16 amino acids. The trim removed 2 bases at V and 1 base at J, leaving 5 bases unmatched. The CDR3 region has the DNA TGTGCCAGCAGTGACCGTACGGGGGGGGGCACAGATACGCAGTATTTT. Translating it yields CASSDRTGGGTDTQYF.

This clone was detected once. The chain has TRBV9 and TRBJ2-5; 13 positions agree with TRBD2. CDR1 is SGDLS and CDR2 is YYNGEE in the germline V gene. The CDR3 runs 15 residues. Trimming took 4 bases from V and 4 from J; bases not matched to a gene: 4. The CDR3 DNA reads TGTGCCAGCAGCCCAGGGACTAGCGGGGCAGAGACCCAGTACTTC. It yields the protein CASSPGTSGAETQYF.

The chain has TRBV6-1 and TRBJ2-7; 8 bases map to TRBD1. The length of the CDR3 is 18 residues. J lost 0 bases, V lost 3 bases, and 13 bases had no gene match. The V gene's germline CDR1 is MNHNS and CDR2 SASEGT. CDR3 coding DNA: TGTGCCAGCAGTGAGGGCAGGGGGCGAATTCCAAGCTCCTACGAGCAGTACGTC. It specifies CASSEGRGRIPSSYEQYV.

This clone was picked up a small number of times. V usage is TRBV20-1 and J usage is TRBJ2-7, with a possible D match to TRBD1 (6 bases). The germline V gene encodes CDR1 DFQATT and CDR2 SNEGSKA (reference sequence). The CDR3 sequence is 11 residues long. The germline V and J ends were trimmed by 0 bases and 7 bases, with 7 bases remaining between them. The CDR3 spells CSAREDREQYV. The CDR3 DNA reads as TGCAGTGCTAGAGAAGACAGGGAGCAGTACGTC.

The rearrangement links TRBV7-9 to TRBJ1-4; D call uncertain. The CDR3 is 10 amino acids. CDR1 SEHNR and CDR2 FQNEAQ come from the germline V gene (reference sequence). V lost 10 bases to trimming and J lost 3 bases, with 3 bases between them. CDR3 in DNA: TGTGCCACCTCTAATGAAAAACTGTTTTTT. It translates to CATSNEKLFF.

The chain recombines TRBV19 with TRBJ2-1; 7 nucleotides align to TRBD1. This CDR3 is 14 amino acids long. Germline V gives CDR1 LNHDA, CDR2 SQIVND (reference sequence). V shed 5 bases, J shed 2 bases, and the junction held 3 bases outside the gene matches. CDR3 residues: CASSRTGAYNEQFF. The CDR3 nucleotides read TGTGCCAGTAGTCGAACAGGGGCCTACAATGAGCAGTTCTTC.

V gene TRBV30 combines with J gene TRBJ1-5; TRBD1 matches at 7 bases. V lost 2 bases, J lost 6 bases, and 7 bases stayed unmatched. CDR1 is GTSNPN and CDR2 is SVGIG in the germline V gene (reference sequence). This CDR3 is built from 14 residues. The chain's CDR3 is CAWSPGGPGQPQHF. The CDR3 DNA follows: TGTGCCTGGAGTCCAGGGGGGCCTGGTCAGCCCCAGCATTTT.

V and J are TRBV14 and TRBJ2-3; D remains ambiguous. The V gene lost 0 bases and the J gene lost 2 bases, with 9 bases spanning the gap. The CDR3 totals 15 residues. Germline-derived CDR1 and CDR2 are SGHDN and FVKESK. The CDR3 reads CASSQEGRYTDTQYF. DNA of the CDR3: TGTGCCAGCAGCCAAGAGGGCAGGTACACAGATACGCAGTATTTT. The whole variable domain, filled in from reference TRBV14 and TRBJ2-3, reads EAGVTQFPSHSVIEKGQTVTLRCDPISGHDNLYWYRRVMGKEIKFLLHFVKESKQDESGMPNNRFLAERTGGTYSTLKVQPAELEDSGVYFCASSQEGRYTDTQYFGPGTRLTVL.

The chain recombines TRBV28 with TRBJ1-1, with 7 bases aligning to TRBD1. V trimming: 4 bases; J trimming: 0 bases; junction bases outside the gene matches: 5. From germline, CDR1 is MDHEN and CDR2 SYDVKM. The CDR3 runs 15 residues. As DNA, the CDR3 is TGTGCCAGCAGTTGGGGACAGCTCATGAACACTGAAGCTTTCTTT. Translating it yields CASSWGQLMNTEAFF.

The V and J genes are TRBV4-2 and TRBJ1-2; 7 bases are a match to TRBD1. The CDR3 consists of 16 residues. With V trimmed by 4 bases and J by 4 bases, 12 bases remained unmatched. Germline loops: CDR1 LGHNA, CDR2 YNFKEQ. In nucleotides, the CDR3 is TGTGCCAGCAGCCCCTCTCCGGAAGGGGGCGTCTATGGCTACACCTTC. It specifies CASSPSPEGGVYGYTF.

The chain couples TRBV7-2 to TRBJ1-3; D may be TRBD1 (5 bases). There are 15 residues in the CDR3. Trimming removed 2 bases from V and 0 bases from J, with 8 bases in between. Germline V CDR1 and CDR2: SGHTA, FQGNSA. In DNA form, the CDR3 reads TGTGCCAGCAGCTTACAAGGGGACTCTGGAAACACCATATATTTT. Amino acids: CASSLQGDSGNTIYF.

The chain carries TRBV5-3 and TRBJ2-2, with D possibly TRBD1 on 5 matching bases. TRBV5-3 belongs to the ORF category, with a function that is uncertain. The CDR3 runs to 15 residues. The germline V and J ends were trimmed by 4 bases and 5 bases, with 15 bases remaining between them. CDR3 protein: CARSPGRQRTGELFF. CDR3 in DNA: TGTGCCAGAAGCCCAGGGCGCCAACGGACCGGGGAGCTGTTTTTT.

The chain recombines TRBV27 with TRBJ2-5, with D possibly being TRBD2 (6 bases). The CDR3 extends over 16 amino acids. The V gene's germline CDR1 is MNHEY and CDR2 SMNVEV (reference sequence). The ends were cut back, 6 bases at V and 0 bases at J, with 17 bases in the middle. CDR3 in DNA: TGTGCCAGCAGGGAGGGATACAGCCCGGACCAAGAGACCCAGTACTTC. Translated, it gives CASREGYSPDQETQYF.

The J gene is TRBJ2-5, the V gene TRBV29-1; 8 positions agree with TRBD1. Germline CDR1 and CDR2: SQVTM and ANQGSEA. CDR3 length: 14 residues. Trimming removed 0 bases from V and 2 bases from J; junction bases left unmatched: 2. This chain's CDR3 is CSVEEGDRQETQYF. The CDR3 bases are TGCAGCGTTGAAGAAGGGGACAGGCAAGAGACCCAGTACTTC.